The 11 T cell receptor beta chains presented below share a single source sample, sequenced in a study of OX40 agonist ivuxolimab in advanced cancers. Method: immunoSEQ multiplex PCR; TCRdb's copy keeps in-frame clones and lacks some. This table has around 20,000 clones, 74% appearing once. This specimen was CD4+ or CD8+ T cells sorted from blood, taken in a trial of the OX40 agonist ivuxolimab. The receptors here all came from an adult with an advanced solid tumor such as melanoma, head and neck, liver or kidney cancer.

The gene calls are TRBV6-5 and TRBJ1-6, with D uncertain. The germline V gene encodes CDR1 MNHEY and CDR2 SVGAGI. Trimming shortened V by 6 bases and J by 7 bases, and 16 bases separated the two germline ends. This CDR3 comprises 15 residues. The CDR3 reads CASSARSPGNSPLHF. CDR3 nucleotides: TGTGCCAGCAGCGCCAGGTCGCCTGGGAATTCACCCCTCCACTTT.

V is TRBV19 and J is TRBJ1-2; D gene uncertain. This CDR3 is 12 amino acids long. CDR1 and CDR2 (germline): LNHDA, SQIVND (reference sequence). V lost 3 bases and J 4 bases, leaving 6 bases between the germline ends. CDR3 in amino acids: CASSMVVYGYTF. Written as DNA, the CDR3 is TGTGCCAGTAGTATGGTGGTCTATGGCTACACCTTC. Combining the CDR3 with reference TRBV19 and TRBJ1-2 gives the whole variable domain DGGITQSPKYLFRKEGQNVTLSCEQNLNHDAMYWYRQDPGQGLRLIYYSQIVNDFQKGDIAEGYSVSREKKESFPLTVTSAQKNPTAFYLCASSMVVYGYTFGSGTRLTVV.

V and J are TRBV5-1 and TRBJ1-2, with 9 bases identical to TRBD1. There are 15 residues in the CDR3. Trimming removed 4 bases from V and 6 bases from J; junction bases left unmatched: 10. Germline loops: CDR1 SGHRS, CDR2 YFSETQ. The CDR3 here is CASSPGTGGLDGYTF. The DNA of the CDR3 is TGCGCCAGCAGCCCCGGTACAGGGGGCTTGGATGGCTACACCTTC.

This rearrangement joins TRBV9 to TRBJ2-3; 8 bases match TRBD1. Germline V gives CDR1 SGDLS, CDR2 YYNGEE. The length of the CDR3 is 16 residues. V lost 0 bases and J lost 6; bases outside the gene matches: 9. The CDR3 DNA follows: TGTGCCAGCAGCGTAGGAACGGCAGGGGGCGAGGATACGCAGTATTTT. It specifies CASSVGTAGGEDTQYF.

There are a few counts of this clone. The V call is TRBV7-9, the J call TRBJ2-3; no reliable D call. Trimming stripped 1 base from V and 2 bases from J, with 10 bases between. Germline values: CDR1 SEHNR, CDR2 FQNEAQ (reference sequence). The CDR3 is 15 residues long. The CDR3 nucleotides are TGTGCCAGCAGCTTAGGTCTTGCCAACACAGATACGCAGTATTTT. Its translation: CASSLGLANTDTQYF.

The CDR3, as DNA: TGTGCCAGCAGTGAATCAGGGGCCTACGTCTATGGCTACACCTTC. Protein: CASSESGAYVYGYTF. The chain employs TRBV25-1 and TRBJ1-2; D is perhaps TRBD1 (6 bases). Trimming left V 1 base short and J 4 bases short, with 13 bases between. Germline CDR1 is MGHDK and CDR2 is SYGVNS. The CDR3 covers 15 residues.

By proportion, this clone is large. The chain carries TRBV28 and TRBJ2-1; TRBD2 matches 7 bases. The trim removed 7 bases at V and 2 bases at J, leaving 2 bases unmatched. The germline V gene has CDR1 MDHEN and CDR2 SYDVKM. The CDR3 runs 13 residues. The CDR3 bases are TGTGCCAGCAATCTAGCGGCCTACAATGAGCAGTTCTTC. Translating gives CASNLAAYNEQFF.

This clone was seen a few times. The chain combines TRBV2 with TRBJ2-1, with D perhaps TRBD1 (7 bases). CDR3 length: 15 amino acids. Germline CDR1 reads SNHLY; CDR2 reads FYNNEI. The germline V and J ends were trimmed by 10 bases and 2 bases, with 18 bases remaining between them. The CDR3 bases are TGTGCCACCTCGCGGGACAGAAGTCCCTACAATGAGCAGTTCTTC. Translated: CATSRDRSPYNEQFF.

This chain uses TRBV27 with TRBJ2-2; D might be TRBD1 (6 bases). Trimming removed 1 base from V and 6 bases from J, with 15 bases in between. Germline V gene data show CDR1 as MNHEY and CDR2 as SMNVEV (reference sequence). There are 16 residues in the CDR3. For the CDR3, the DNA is TGTGCCAGCAGTTTATTCGCAGGGGCCCTATCCGGGGAGCTGTTTTTT. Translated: CASSLFAGALSGELFF.

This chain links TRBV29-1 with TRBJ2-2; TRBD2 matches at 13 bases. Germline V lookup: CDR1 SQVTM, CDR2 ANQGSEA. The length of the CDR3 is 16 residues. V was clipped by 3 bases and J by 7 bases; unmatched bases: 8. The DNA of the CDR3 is TGCAGCGTTGAGGGGACTAGCGGGAATCTGGGCGGGGAGCTGTTTTTT. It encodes CSVEGTSGNLGGELFF.

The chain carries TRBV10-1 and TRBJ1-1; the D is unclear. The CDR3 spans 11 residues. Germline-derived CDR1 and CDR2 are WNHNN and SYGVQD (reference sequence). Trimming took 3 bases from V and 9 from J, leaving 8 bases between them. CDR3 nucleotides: TGCGCCAGCAGTGACAGTCGGAAAGCTTTCTTT. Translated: CASSDSRKAFF.